The clone carrying this TCR beta chain was counted only a few times. V was pared by 5 bases and J by 1 base, with 2 bases of the junction left unmatched. The CDR3 sequence is 14 residues long. Germline V gene data show CDR1 as SNHLY and CDR2 as FYNNEI. This sample was taken from a study of blood T cell repertoires in COVID-19. Study at large: Researchers got acute and convalescent COVID-19 samples from the United States, Italy and Spain.

As handled by the study authors: Reference gene primer amplification gave estimated nucleated cell counts. The protocol was immunoSEQ multiplex PCR, while the TCRdb copy is restricted to in-frame clones and leaves out a portion. V and J calls and clone size follow that table, whereas D and trimming were derived from the DNA. Among approximately 180,000 clones listed, 85% were seen once. The rearrangement joins TRBV2 to TRBJ2-3, with TRBD2 identical over 8 bases. Input material: peripheral blood. The receptor was derived from an older person with COVID-19, enrolled during active disease. The CDR3 DNA reads TGTGCCAGCAGTCCGGGACTAGGCACAGATACGCAGTATTTT. Translated, it gives CASSPGLGTDTQYF.